The sequence of this TCR beta chain was determined in a study of blood T cell repertoires in COVID-19. Whole-study context: Samples representing acute and convalescent COVID-19 were sourced from the United States, Italy and Spain. Sample material is recorded as cDNA or gDNA derived from T cells, B-cell-depleted T cells, or PBMCs.

Trimming pared 4 bases from V and 5 bases from J, leaving 14 bases between. This CDR3 has 14 residues. Germline CDR1 is MNHEY and CDR2 is SVGEGT. Source study methods: Quantification of nucleated cells was approximated via reference gene primer amplification. Only in-frame clones appear in the TCRdb table, and some are missing; sequencing was by immunoSEQ multiplex PCR. The V and J calls and clone size were taken over from that table, and D and trimming were inferred from the DNA. The repertoire has some 250,000 clones, about 73% of them found once; the top ten carry 2.5% to 4%. The receptor's source is an elderly woman with acute or convalescent COVID-19. The sequencing sample was made of peripheral blood. The chain has TRBV6-2 or TRBV6-3 and TRBJ1-1; TRBD1 is a possible D gene (6 bases). DNA for the CDR3: TGTGCCAGCAGTTTAGGGCAGGGGATGACTGAAGCTTTCTTT. It specifies CASSLGQGMTEAFF.